This T cell receptor beta chain appears in the sequencing data of a study of siplizumab effects on memory and regulatory T cells (dated by TCRdb to between 2019 and 2020). With respect to the entire study: The study looked at the effect of siplizumab, an anti-CD2 antibody, on alloreactive T-cell subsets in allogeneic mixed lymphocyte reactions made from human PBMCs.

The library came from the immunoSEQ multiplex PCR assay. About 10^5 TCR templates per sample were assayed by the deep sequencing platform. Genomic DNA extracted from sorted T cells was used for TCRbeta CDR3 sequencing. On the study's bioinformatics: The R programming language was used for clonal analysis of TCRbeta CDR3 data. Alloreactive CD4+ and CD8+ clones were identified by comparing unstimulated samples to CFSE-low samples taken after the reaction. Regulatory or non-regulatory origin of alloreactive CD4+ clones was assigned by matching sequences to the sorted unstimulated Treg and non-Treg repertoires. The immuneACCESS repertoire file appears here via TCRdb, limited to in-frame rearrangements. These files lack a portion of the clones; in checked studies, under half of the deficit traces to unresolved V genes, and the cause of the others is not known. Clonal size and the V and J genes are those of that table, whereas D and trimming came from the DNA. Counted in this sample were roughly 100,000 clones; about 94% of them appeared once. Approximately 0.67% of the sample is in the top ten clones.

Note on this clone: This clone's antigen is unknown. Base qualities are not at hand, and no much larger clone is one base apart.

TCRbeta CDR3 sequencing was performed on sorted unstimulated T cells and on proliferating T cells recovered from mixed lymphocyte reactions. Fresh whole blood from nine to ten HLA-typed healthy donors was used as the source from which PBMCs were isolated. Unstimulated CD4+ regulatory T cells were FACS-sorted to map the origin of alloreactive clones. Points the paper makes about the study in general: Among mappable alloreactive CD4+ clones, an average Treg-derived fraction of less than 70% was observed with siplizumab, compared with more than 25% in control reactions. Unstimulated naive T cells appeared to be more diverse than memory T cells, and naive cells seemed to make a substantial contribution to the alloresponse. Because sequences below about 10^-5 frequency were poorly captured, only a minor fraction of alloreactive clones could be mapped to unstimulated subsets. No functional confirmation was obtained for the suppressive function of proliferating Tregs from siplizumab cultures. The cumulative frequency of alloreactive sequences traceable to unstimulated CD4+ memory T cells was significantly reduced by siplizumab. A naive or memory phenotype could not be assigned to roughly 80-97% of proliferating CD4+ or CD8+ clones.

Here V drops 6 bases and J drops 5 bases, and the junction holds 1 base not matched to any gene. Spanning cysteine to phenylalanine, the CDR3 consists of 12 amino acids. Just the 36-base CDR3 DNA is kept, in frame starting at base 1. From the germline V gene, CDR1 is ENHRY and CDR2 is SYGVKD. The sequencing input was Tregs sorted from blood. The rearranged chain carries TRBV10-3 and TRBJ2-5; 9 of the junction bases match TRBD2. The TCR was taken from a human donor in good health. The DNA sequence is TGTGCCATCAGGACTAGCGGTGAGACCCAGTACTTC. The resulting protein is CAIRTSGETQYF.